This TCR beta chain was found in a study of shared clonotypes between healthy human individuals. Study-wide background: Three plates were used per donor for CD4 naive, three for CD4 memory, two for CD8 naive and one for CD8 memory.

Worth noting for this clone: The antigen remains unidentified.

Broader study findings: Memory subsets generally showed lower estimated richness than naive subsets.

J was trimmed by 5 bases and V by 6 bases; bases with no gene match: 8. The CDR3 extends over 14 amino acids. Germline lookup yields CDR1 KGHSH and CDR2 LQKENI. The authors ran the assay at deep level. Here immunoSEQ multiplex PCR was the method, and the copy in TCRdb shows in-frame clones only, minus some. The sample contains about 1 million clones, 75% of which appear only once. Sequenced: memory CD4+ T cells sorted from blood. Subset in this sample: CD45RA-negative fraction. The sequence was obtained from a man between 18 and 35 years old in good health. The rearrangement joins TRBV18 to TRBJ1-1, with 8 positions matching TRBD1. CDR3 loop: CASSLGQGVTEAFF. CDR3 sequence (DNA): TGTGCCAGCTCCCTAGGACAGGGAGTTACTGAAGCTTTCTTT.